The clone carrying this T cell receptor beta chain has a count of ten or more. The data belong to a study of early T cells in non-severe SARS-CoV-2 infection. Each CDR3 protein gets one entry after TCRdb re-called the 5' RACE reads with MiXCR. The table shows 28,000 or so distinct CDR3 sequences, with around 4.2% occurring only once. V lost 5 bases to trimming and J lost 2 bases; unmatched junction nucleotides: 4. Germline V gene data show CDR1 as ENHRY and CDR2 as SYGVKD. This CDR3 region has 15 residues. The receptor was isolated from an adult who was a healthcare worker with PCR-confirmed SARS-CoV-2 infection or an uninfected control (not recorded which). This chain connects TRBV10-3 to TRBJ1-5; 9 nucleotides match TRBD1. Sample: whole blood. The DNA for the CDR3 is TGTGCCATCAGTATGGACAGGGGACGCAATCAGCCCCAGCATTTT. Translating gives CAISMDRGRNQPQHF.